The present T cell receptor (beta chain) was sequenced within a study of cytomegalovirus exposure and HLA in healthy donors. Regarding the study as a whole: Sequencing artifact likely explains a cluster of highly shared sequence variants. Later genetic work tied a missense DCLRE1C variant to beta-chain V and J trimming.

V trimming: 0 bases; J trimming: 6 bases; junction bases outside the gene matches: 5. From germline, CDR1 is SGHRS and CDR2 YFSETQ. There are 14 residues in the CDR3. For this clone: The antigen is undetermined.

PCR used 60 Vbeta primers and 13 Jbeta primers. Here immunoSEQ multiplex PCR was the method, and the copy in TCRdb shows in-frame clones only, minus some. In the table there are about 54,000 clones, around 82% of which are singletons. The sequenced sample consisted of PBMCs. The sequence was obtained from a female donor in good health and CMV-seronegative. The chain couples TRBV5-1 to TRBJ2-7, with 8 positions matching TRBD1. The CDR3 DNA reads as TGCGCCAGCAGCTTGGGGACAGGGCGGGCCGAGCAGTACTTC. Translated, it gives CASSLGTGRAEQYF.